This paragraph covers one T cell receptor beta chain sequence. What it binds is unknown. This sample is part of a study of cytomegalovirus exposure and HLA in healthy donors. Findings and limits, study-wide: The availability of immune exposure information extended only to CMV serostatus. The authors assumed roughly uniform sequencing depth across donors for presence/absence analyses.

The study ran its PCR with 60 Vbeta and 13 Jbeta primers. Generated by immunoSEQ multiplex PCR, the TCRdb table keeps only in-frame clones and is missing some. The repertoire holds about 190,000 clones, with 75% to 80% as singletons. The TCR originated in a woman aged 30 to 39 in good health and CMV-seropositive. Sequencing used PBMCs.

The CDR3 DNA follows: TGCGCCAGCAGCTTGGCAACCGCGGCACCAGATACGCAGTATTTT. Protein: CASSLATAAPDTQYF. The rearrangement uses TRBV5-1 and TRBJ2-3; D not certain. Between the trimmed V and J ends, which lost 0 bases and 4 bases, there was a span of 12 bases. This CDR3 is 15 amino acids long. CDR1 and CDR2 (germline): SGHRS, YFSETQ. The full variable domain, rest sourced from reference TRBV5-1 and TRBJ2-3, is KAGVTQTPRYLIKTRGQQVTLSCSPISGHRSVSWYQQTPGQGLQFLFEYFSETQRNKGNFPGRFSGRQFSNSRSEMNVSTLELGDSALYLCASSLATAAPDTQYFGPGTRLTVL.